Listed here are 17 T cell receptor beta chains from one sample, sequenced in a study of CD8+CD57+ T cells in acquired aplastic anemia. Genomic DNA, serving as template, underwent TCR beta VDJ and CDR3 profiling. MiXCR was run by TCRdb on the reads, yielding one entry per CDR3 protein. Of 90,000 to 130,000 distinct CDR3 sequences listed, under 60% are singletons. Sequencing was performed on sorted CD4+, CD8+, or CD8+CD57+ T cells (not recorded which) from PBMCs. These receptors all stem from a human donor in good health, serving as a control.

This clonotype was seen ten or more times. The rearrangement uses TRBV6-6 and TRBJ1-2; unclear D gene. With 2 bases removed from V and 1 base from J, the gap between germline ends came to 11 bases. CDR3 length equals 15 residues. The germline gives CDR1 MNHNY, CDR2 SVGAGI (reference sequence). The CDR3 nucleotides read TGTGCCAGCAGTTACCCAGACCAAATTAACTATGGCTACACCTTC. Translated: CASSYPDQINYGYTF.

J is TRBJ2-3 and V is TRBV5-1; D unclear. The CDR3 runs 14 residues. Germline lookup yields CDR1 SGHRS and CDR2 YFSETQ. Trimming took 4 bases from V and 3 from J, leaving 12 bases between them. The CDR3 reads CASSVRTTTDTQYF. The CDR3 DNA is TGCGCCAGCAGCGTCCGTACGACGACAGATACGCAGTATTTT.

V gene TRBV11-2 combines with J gene TRBJ2-7, with unresolved D. The CDR3 has 16 residues. Germline V gene lookup returns CDR1 SGHAT and CDR2 FQNNGV. The V gene lost 3 bases and the J gene lost 1 base, with 16 bases spanning the gap. The CDR3: CASSLGYGVGSYEQYF. CDR3 sequence (DNA): TGTGCCAGCAGCTTGGGTTATGGAGTAGGTTCCTACGAGCAGTACTTC.

Comments on this clonotype: One junction end does not reproduce the germline sequence, and a read error may be involved. The V call is TRBV4-2, the J call TRBJ1-2, with unresolved D. The V gene's germline CDR1 is LGHNA and CDR2 YNFKEQ. The CDR3 spans 16 residues. DNA for the CDR3: TGTGCCAGCAGCCAAGATTTCGAGAGCTCGCCCTATGGCCACACCTTC. This translates into CASSQDFESSPYGHTF.

This chain joins TRBV19 and TRBJ1-1; 11 bases align to TRBD1. Trimming took 10 bases from V and 4 from J; bases not matched to a gene: 11. Germline V gene lookup returns CDR1 LNHDA and CDR2 SQIVND (reference sequence). The CDR3 runs 15 residues. The DNA for the CDR3 is TGTGCCATCGGTTTGGGACAGGGGGTAGTCACTGAAGCTTTCTTT. The encoded protein is CAIGLGQGVVTEAFF.

Many counts were recorded for this clonotype. CDR3 sequence (DNA): TGTGCCATCAGGGTAGAGGGGCGTTTGGACACTGAAGCTTTCTTT. As protein: CAIRVEGRLDTEAFF. This chain uses TRBV10-3 with TRBJ1-1, with TRBD1 as a possible D gene (5 bases). Germline-derived CDR1 and CDR2 are ENHRY and SYGVKD. V dropped 6 bases and J dropped 3 bases, with 17 bases sitting between them. CDR3 length: 15 amino acids.

This clonotype is medium-sized. The chain has TRBV6-2 or TRBV6-3 and TRBJ2-1; 7 bases line up with TRBD1. Germline CDR1 MNHEY, CDR2 SVGEGT. V was pared by 5 bases and J by 4 bases, with 8 bases of the junction left unmatched. The CDR3 has 15 residues. Written as DNA, the CDR3 is TGTGCCAGCAGTCAGTCTAGGACAGGTTACAATGAGCAGTTCTTC. Translating gives CASSQSRTGYNEQFF.

This chain links TRBV10-3 with TRBJ2-1, with 8 nucleotides matching TRBD2. Per germline, CDR1 ENHRY and CDR2 SYGVKD. V lost 10 bases and J lost 10; bases outside the gene matches: 6. This CDR3 is built from 11 residues. CDR3 DNA sequence: TGTGCCACCGGGGGGGCCGGCGAGCAGTTCTTC. This translates into CATGGAGEQFF.

This clonotype was counted ten times or more. The chain joins TRBV20-1 to TRBJ1-2; TRBD1 matches 11 bases. Germline V CDR1 and CDR2: DFQATT, SNEGSKA (reference sequence). V trimming: 6 bases; J trimming: 2 bases; junction bases outside the gene matches: 14. CDR3 size: 17 residues. CDR3 DNA: TGCAGTGCCAGACCGGGACAGGGGGTTACGCGGAACTATGGCTACACCTTC. Protein product: CSARPGQGVTRNYGYTF.

This clonotype was seen ten or more times. V gene TRBV12-3 or TRBV12-4 combines with J gene TRBJ2-1; D gene unclear. The V and J ends lost 6 bases and 8 bases respectively, with 17 bases between them. The CDR3 runs 14 residues. The CDR3 here is CASRPGAGEDEQFF. CDR3 sequence (DNA): TGTGCCAGCAGACCGGGCGCCGGAGAGGATGAGCAGTTCTTC.

The V gene is TRBV25-1, the J gene TRBJ2-1, with 8 bases matching TRBD1. From germline, CDR1 is MGHDK and CDR2 SYGVNS. The CDR3 consists of 15 residues. The V gene end was trimmed by 5 bases and the J gene end by 2 bases; junction bases not matched to a gene: 5. CDR3 in DNA: TGTGCCAGCAGTCCCGGGACAGGAGCCTACAATGAGCAGTTCTTC. The encoded protein is CASSPGTGAYNEQFF.

This clonotype was seen repeatedly, ten times or more. The rearrangement links TRBV7-8 to TRBJ1-2; TRBD1 matches at 7 bases. The CDR3 extends over 15 amino acids. Germline V gene lookup returns CDR1 SGHVS and CDR2 FQNEAQ. V lost 3 bases to trimming and J lost 1 base; unmatched junction nucleotides: 5. The CDR3 DNA is TGTGCCAGCAGCTTGTCGACAGGGAGTAACTATGGCTACACCTTC. Translation gives CASSLSTGSNYGYTF. The entire variable domain, with the rest obtained from reference TRBV7-8 and TRBJ1-2, is as follows: GAGVSQSPRYKVAKRGQDVALRCDPISGHVSLFWYQQALGQGPEFLTYFQNEAQLDKSGLPSDRFFAERPEGSVSTLKIQRTQQEDSAVYLCASSLSTGSNYGYTFGSGTRLTVV.

This clonotype was recorded many times. This chain connects TRBV4-3 to TRBJ2-1; D may be TRBD1 (5 bases). Germline assignment: CDR1 LGHNA and CDR2 YSLEER. V was trimmed by 1 base and J by 1 base, leaving 8 bases between them. The CDR3 consists of 15 residues. The chain's CDR3 is CASSQAGMSYNEQFF. The CDR3 nucleotides read TGCGCCAGCAGCCAAGCAGGGATGTCCTACAATGAGCAGTTCTTC.

This clonotype was recorded many times. This sequence joins TRBV11-1 and TRBJ2-5; 8 bases line up with TRBD1. J gave up 5 bases and V 5 bases, and 10 bases lay outside the gene matches. The length of the CDR3 is 15 residues. Looked up from germline, CDR1 is SGHAT and CDR2 is FQDESV (reference sequence). CDR3 in amino acids: CASSLWTGSGETQYF. DNA of the CDR3: TGTGCCAGCAGCCTCTGGACAGGGTCCGGGGAGACCCAGTACTTC.

The gene calls are TRBV5-1 and TRBJ1-6, with no clear D. With 0 bases removed from V and 0 bases from J, the gap between germline ends came to 7 bases. CDR3 size: 16 residues. CDR1 and CDR2 (germline): SGHRS, YFSETQ. CDR3 sequence reads: CASSLALSSYNSPLHF. The CDR3 DNA reads TGCGCCAGCAGCTTGGCCTTGAGCTCCTATAATTCACCCCTCCACTTT.

This clonotype was seen ten or more times. The chain's CDR3 is CASSVLAGITTYEQYF. In nucleotides, the CDR3 is TGTGCCAGCAGTGTACTAGCGGGGATAACAACCTACGAGCAGTACTTC. V and J are TRBV25-1 and TRBJ2-7; 10 bases line up with TRBD2. The V and J ends lost 4 bases and 2 bases, in that order; junction bases with no gene match: 8. The CDR3 is 16 residues long. CDR1 MGHDK and CDR2 SYGVNS come from the germline V gene.

The chain employs TRBV27 and TRBJ1-4, with 9 bases fitting TRBD1. Germline V lookup: CDR1 MNHEY, CDR2 SMNVEV (reference sequence). With V trimmed by 5 bases and J by 8 bases, 15 bases remained unmatched. This CDR3 is built from 17 residues. The CDR3 here is CASSPIPGTGMGEKLFF. The CDR3 region has the DNA TGTGCCAGCAGTCCCATACCCGGGACAGGGATGGGGGAAAAACTGTTTTTT.